This is a list of T cell receptor beta chains from one sample in a study of T cells in Graves' hyperthyroidism and ophthalmopathy. Via MiXCR, TCRdb re-called the multiplex PCR reads, giving one row per CDR3 protein. The table has hundreds of thousands of distinct CDR3 sequences, 15% to 19% seen once. The source material was blood. These receptor sequences come from a woman between 18 and 29 years old with Graves' hyperthyroidism. Both conserved end residues are part of each CDR3. A D gene is named only where the DNA matches it firmly. Clone size is shown for a subset of rows, as once, few, many or a class of expanded clone.

clone size	CDR3 length	V gene	D gene	J gene	CDR3 DNA	CDR3 protein
-	16	TRBV6-1	TRBD2	TRBJ2-3	TGTGCCAGCAGTGAAGCTAGCGGGGGGGCCAGGGATACGCAGTATTTT	CASSEASGGARDTQYF
few	13	TRBV11-1	-	TRBJ2-2	TGTGCCAGCAGCCCGAAGATTACCGGGGAGCTGTTTTTT	CASSPKITGELFF
many	13	TRBV10-3	-	TRBJ1-5	TGTGCCATCAGTGGGACAGACAATCAGCCCCAGCATTTT	CAISGTDNQPQHF
-	17	TRBV28	TRBD1	TRBJ1-5	TGTGCCAGCAGTTTCCTCCGGGACAGGGGTTCGTATCAGCCCCAGCATTTT	CASSFLRDRGSYQPQHF
-	12	TRBV11-2	-	TRBJ2-7	TGTGCCAGCAGCTGGGACGGACTATCGCAGTACTTC	CASSWDGLSQYF
many	15	TRBV28	-	TRBJ1-5	TGTGCCAGCAGCCCACCACAAGGGGGAGGGCAGCCCCAGCATTTT	CASSPPQGGGQPQHF
many	14	TRBV11-3	TRBD1	TRBJ2-3	TGTGCCAGCAGCTCCAGACAGGGGGAAAATACGCAGTATTTT	CASSSRQGENTQYF
few	15	TRBV6-1	-	TRBJ1-4	TGTGCCAGCAGGGACGTCGGGGTCGCGGATGAAAAACTGTTTTTT	CASRDVGVADEKLFF
-	13	TRBV5-4	TRBD2	TRBJ2-1	TGTGCCAGCAGCCGGGGGGGGGAAGTTGAGCAGTTCTTC	CASSRGGEVEQFF
many	12	TRBV12-3/TRBV12-4	-	TRBJ1-2	TGTGCCAGCAAATTTGGGGAATATGGCTACACCTTC	CASKFGEYGYTF
many	12	TRBV20-1	-	TRBJ2-7	TGCAGTGCTAGCGGGACGGGCCTCGAGCAGTACTTC	CSASGTGLEQYF
-	15	TRBV6-6	-	TRBJ1-2	TGTGCCAGCAGTTACTCTTGGGAGGTGAACTATGGCTACACCTTC	CASSYSWEVNYGYTF
many	14	TRBV30	-	TRBJ2-7	TGTGCCTGGAGTTGGGCGGGATTTGGCCACGAGCAGTACTTC	CAWSWAGFGHEQYF
few	12	TRBV11-2	-	TRBJ1-3	TGTGCCAGCAGCTTATCAGGGAGCACCATATATTTT	CASSLSGSTIYF
many	18	TRBV15	-	TRBJ2-7	TGTGCCACCAGCAGAGTTACAGGGTATACCCTCCTGCCCCACGAGCAGTACTTC	CATSRVTGYTLLPHEQYF
many	15	TRBV5-1	-	TRBJ1-1	TGCGCCAGCAGCTTGGTGGGTTGGGGGAACACTGAAGCTTTCTTT	CASSLVGWGNTEAFF
many	15	TRBV27	-	TRBJ1-4	TGTGCCAGCAGTTTATGGTGGGGAACTAATGAAAAACTGTTTTTT	CASSLWWGTNEKLFF
-	16	TRBV12-3/TRBV12-4	TRBD1	TRBJ1-2	TGTGCCAGCAGTGGACAGGTCTCCCTATCTAACTATGGCTACACCTTC	CASSGQVSLSNYGYTF
many	15	TRBV2	TRBD1	TRBJ1-1	TGTGCCAGCACCAAACAGGGGAGGGTGAACACTGAAGCTTTCTTT	CASTKQGRVNTEAFF
-	14	TRBV18	-	TRBJ2-1	TGTGCCAGCTCACCACCGTCGACAGCAGATGAGCAGTTCTTC	CASSPPSTADEQFF
many	15	TRBV10-3	TRBD1	TRBJ2-3	TGTGCCATCAGCCTACAGGGGCCCAGCACAGATACGCAGTATTTT	CAISLQGPSTDTQYF
many	20	TRBV19	TRBD1	TRBJ1-1	TGTGCCAGTAGTACAAAGCGTACAGGGGCAATTATTAACCAGAACACTGAAGCTTTCTTT	CASSTKRTGAIINQNTEAFF
-	16	TRBV4-1	-	TRBJ1-4	TGCGCCAGCAGCCAAGAGGGGAACCCTATGGGGAGAAAACTGTTTTTT	CASSQEGNPMGRKLFF
once	11	TRBV12-3/TRBV12-4	-	TRBJ1-1	TGTGCCAGCAGTTTATTCGCTGAAGCTTTCTTT	CASSLFAEAFF
-	16	TRBV6-1	-	TRBJ2-7	TGTGCCAGCAGTTCCCACGGGTCATCGGGCTCCTACGAGCAGTACTTC	CASSSHGSSGSYEQYF
many	13	TRBV18	-	TRBJ1-1	TGTGCCAGCTCACAAGGCGTGAACACTGAAGCTTTCTTT	CASSQGVNTEAFF
few	13	TRBV20-1	TRBD1	TRBJ1-2	TGCAGTGCTGAACTGACAGGGAGCCATGGCTACACCTTC	CSAELTGSHGYTF
few	15	TRBV7-9	-	TRBJ1-2	TGTGCCAGCAGCTCCGTTTCCGGGGGGGACTATGGCTACACCTTC	CASSSVSGGDYGYTF
many	14	TRBV20-1	-	TRBJ2-7	TGCAGTGCAGGGGGGGGTACAGGAGCATACGAGCAGTACTTC	CSAGGGTGAYEQYF